This entry concerns a single T cell receptor beta chain. This clone's antigen is unknown. No clone much larger than this one lies a single base away; base qualities are absent. V drops 8 bases and J drops 3 bases, leaving 14 bases in between. CDR1 and CDR2 are drawn from the germline V gene: SNHLY, FYNNEI. From its cysteine to its phenylalanine, the CDR3 spans 14 amino acids. This entry keeps only the CDR3 DNA: 42 bases, framed from base 1. The sample originates from a study of cytomegalovirus exposure and HLA in healthy donors (dated by TCRdb to 2016 to 2017). In terms of the full investigation: The 666 repertoires of the first cohort and the 120 validation repertoires were produced on the same platform, according to a later analysis. To predict cytomegalovirus infection status, the study brought together high-throughput TCR immunosequencing, statistical association of individual TCRs with disease status, and machine learning. A separate validation cohort of 100 to 150 different subjects was used in addition to the approximately 610-subject first cohort. The study aimed to test whether signatures of past pathogen exposure could be identified by cataloging public T cell receptors.

The donors were included in the validation cohort of approximately 120 subjects, a group kept apart from the approximately 650-subject first cohort. The library was obtained by the immunoSEQ multiplex PCR assay. Concerning the study's data processing: A statistical classification framework was built for diagnosing cytomegalovirus status from the catalog of TCR beta chain sequences. TCRdb holds this immuneACCESS table with in-frame rearrangements only. Some clones are missing; in checked studies, unresolved V genes explain under half, and the rest has no known cause. The D gene and trimming were derived from the DNA, and the V and J assignments and clone size from that table. Across this sample there are roughly 300,000 clones, with around 87% seen only once. The top ten hold approximately 1.2% of the sample. Summary of the overall study and its limitations: Of the cluster scores, roughly 95% were above 0 in a later analysis, which found that TCRs clustered in the first cohort also tended to co-occur in the approximately 130 validation repertoires. The authors suggested that the approach could potentially be generalized to other disease states and immunological phenotypes. A later analysis lacked HLA typing for the validation cohort, so it scored co-occurrence in that cohort across all 110 or so repertoires. A total of 164 TCR beta chains were listed by the study as associated with cytomegalovirus. Cytomegalovirus status was reported to be diagnosed by the classifier with high specificity and sensitivity in both the original and validation cohorts. Most TCR sequences were seen in very few donors, while some public TCRs were found in many individuals. A few of the identified cytomegalovirus-associated TCR beta chains were confirmed in vitro to be specific for cytomegalovirus antigens.

The chain is encoded by TRBV2 joined to TRBJ1-3; the D segment cannot be called with confidence. This clonotype was sampled from a woman aged 30 to 39 in good health and CMV-seropositive. Sequencing input: PBMCs. The bases are TGTGCCAGCGTCGCCGGGATGGTTGGAAACACCATATATTTT. It specifies CASVAGMVGNTIYF.